This entry is about one T cell receptor beta chain. This sample stems from a study of T cells in Graves' hyperthyroidism and ophthalmopathy. TCR beta CDR3 region amplification was performed from RNA transcripts. A set of HTBI primers served as the primers for a first-round RT-PCR of the TCR CDR3. MiXCR, applied by TCRdb to the multiplex PCR reads, yields one record per CDR3 protein. The sample gives about 200,000 distinct CDR3 sequences, around 16% of which show up once; around 48% is in the top ten. The sequenced material came from blood. The origin of this receptor is a woman aged 50 to 65 with Graves' hyperthyroidism.

CDR3 sequence (DNA): TGTGCCAGCCACACCCAGCCCGGGTCCTTGGGGACCCAGTACTTC. Its translation: CASHTQPGSLGTQYF. The chain links TRBV12-3 or TRBV12-4 to TRBJ2-5; D not certain. This CDR3 contains 15 residues. V shed 8 bases and J shed 7 bases, with 23 bases lying between them.